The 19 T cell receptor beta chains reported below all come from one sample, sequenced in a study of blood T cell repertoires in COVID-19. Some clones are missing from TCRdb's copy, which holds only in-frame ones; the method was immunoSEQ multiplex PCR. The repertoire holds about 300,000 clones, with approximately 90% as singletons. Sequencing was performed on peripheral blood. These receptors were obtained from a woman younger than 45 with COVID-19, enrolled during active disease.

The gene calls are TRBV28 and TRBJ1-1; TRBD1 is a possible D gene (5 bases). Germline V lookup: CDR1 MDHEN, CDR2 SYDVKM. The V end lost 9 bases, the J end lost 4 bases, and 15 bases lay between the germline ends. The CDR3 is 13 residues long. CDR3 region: CASGSGGSTEAFF. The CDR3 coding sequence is TGTGCCAGTGGGTCGGGGGGATCCACTGAAGCTTTCTTT.

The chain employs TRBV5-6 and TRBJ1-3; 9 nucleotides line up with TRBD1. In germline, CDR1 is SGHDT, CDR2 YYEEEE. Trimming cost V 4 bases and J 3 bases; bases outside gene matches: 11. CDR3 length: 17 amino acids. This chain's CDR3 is CASSPGTGRIIGNTIYF. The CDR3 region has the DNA TGTGCCAGCAGCCCCGGGACAGGGCGGATAATTGGAAACACCATATATTTT.

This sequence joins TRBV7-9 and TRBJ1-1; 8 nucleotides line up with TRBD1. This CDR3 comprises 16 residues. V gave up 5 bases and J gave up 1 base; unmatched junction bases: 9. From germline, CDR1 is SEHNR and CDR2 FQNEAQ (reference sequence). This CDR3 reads CASSPRGGTGNTEAFF. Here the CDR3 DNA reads TGTGCCAGCAGCCCCCGAGGAGGGACAGGGAACACTGAAGCTTTCTTT.

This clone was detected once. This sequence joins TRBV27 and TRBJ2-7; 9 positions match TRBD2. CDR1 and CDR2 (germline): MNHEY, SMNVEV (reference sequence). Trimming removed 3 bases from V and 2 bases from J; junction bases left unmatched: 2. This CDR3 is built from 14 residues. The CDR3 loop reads CASSLAGGTYEQYF. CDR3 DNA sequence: TGTGCCAGCAGTTTGGCGGGAGGGACCTACGAGCAGTACTTC.

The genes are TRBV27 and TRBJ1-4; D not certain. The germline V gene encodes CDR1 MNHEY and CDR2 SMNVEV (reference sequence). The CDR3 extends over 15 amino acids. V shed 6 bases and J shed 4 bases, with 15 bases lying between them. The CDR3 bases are TGTGCCAGCAGCCAATTTGCGGGCATTAATGAAAAACTGTTTTTT. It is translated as CASSQFAGINEKLFF.

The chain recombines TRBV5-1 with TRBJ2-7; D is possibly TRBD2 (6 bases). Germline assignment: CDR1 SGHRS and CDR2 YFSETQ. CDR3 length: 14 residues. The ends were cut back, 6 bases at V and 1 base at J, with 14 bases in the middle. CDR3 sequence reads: CASTPFGGSYEQYF. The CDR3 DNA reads TGCGCCAGCACCCCGTTTGGGGGGTCCTACGAGCAGTACTTC.

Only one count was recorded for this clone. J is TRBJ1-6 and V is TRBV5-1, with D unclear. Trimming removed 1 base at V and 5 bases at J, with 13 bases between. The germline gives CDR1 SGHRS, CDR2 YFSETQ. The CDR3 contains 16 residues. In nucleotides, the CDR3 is TGCGCCAGCAGCTTGACAGCTCTATCTAATAATTCACCCCTCCACTTT. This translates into CASSLTALSNNSPLHF.

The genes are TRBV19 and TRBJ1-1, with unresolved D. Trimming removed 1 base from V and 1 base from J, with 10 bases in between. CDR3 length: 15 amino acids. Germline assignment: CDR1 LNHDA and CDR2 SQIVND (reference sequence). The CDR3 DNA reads TGTGCCAGTAGTATAGTCCCGGGGTGGAACACTGAAGCTTTCTTT. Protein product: CASSIVPGWNTEAFF. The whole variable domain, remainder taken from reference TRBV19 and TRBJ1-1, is DGGITQSPKYLFRKEGQNVTLSCEQNLNHDAMYWYRQDPGQGLRLIYYSQIVNDFQKGDIAEGYSVSREKKESFPLTVTSAQKNPTAFYLCASSIVPGWNTEAFFGQGTRLTVV.

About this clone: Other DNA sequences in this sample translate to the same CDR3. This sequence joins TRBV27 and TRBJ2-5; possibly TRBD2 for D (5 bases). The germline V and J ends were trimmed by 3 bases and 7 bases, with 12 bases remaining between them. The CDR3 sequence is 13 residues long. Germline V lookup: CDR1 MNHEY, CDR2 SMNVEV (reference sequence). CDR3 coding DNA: TGTGCCAGCAGTTTGGCGCTAGGAGGGACCCAGTACTTC. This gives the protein CASSLALGGTQYF.

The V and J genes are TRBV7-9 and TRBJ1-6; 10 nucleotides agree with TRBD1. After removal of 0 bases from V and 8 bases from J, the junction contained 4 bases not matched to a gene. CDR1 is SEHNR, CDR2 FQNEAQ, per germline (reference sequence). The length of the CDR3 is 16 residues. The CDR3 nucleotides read TGTGCCAGCAGCTTAGCGACGGGACAGGGGTATTCACCCCTCCACTTT. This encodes CASSLATGQGYSPLHF.

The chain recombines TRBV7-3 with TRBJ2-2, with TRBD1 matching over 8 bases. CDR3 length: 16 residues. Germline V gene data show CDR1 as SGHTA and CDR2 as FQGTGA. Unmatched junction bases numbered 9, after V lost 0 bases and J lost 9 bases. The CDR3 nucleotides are TGTGCCAGCAGCTTAACGGCGGACAGGGTCAGCAGGGAGCTGTTTTTT. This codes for CASSLTADRVSRELFF.

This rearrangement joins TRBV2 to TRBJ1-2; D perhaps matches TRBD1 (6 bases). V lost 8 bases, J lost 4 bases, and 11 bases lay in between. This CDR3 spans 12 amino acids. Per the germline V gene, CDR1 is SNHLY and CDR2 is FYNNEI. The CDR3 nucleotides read TGTGCCAGCGGGGACACTCCCTATGGCTACACCTTC. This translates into CASGDTPYGYTF.

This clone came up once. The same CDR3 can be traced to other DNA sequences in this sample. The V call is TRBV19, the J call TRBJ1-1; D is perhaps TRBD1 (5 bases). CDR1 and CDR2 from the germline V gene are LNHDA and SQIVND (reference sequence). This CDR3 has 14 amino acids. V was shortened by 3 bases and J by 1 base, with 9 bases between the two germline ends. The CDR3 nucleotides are TGTGCCAGTAGTATTAATCAGGGGAACACTGAAGCTTTCTTT. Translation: CASSINQGNTEAFF.

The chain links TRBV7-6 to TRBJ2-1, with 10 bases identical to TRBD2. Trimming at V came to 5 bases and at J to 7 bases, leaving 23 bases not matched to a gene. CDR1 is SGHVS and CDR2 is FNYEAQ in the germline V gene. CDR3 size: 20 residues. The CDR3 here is CASSPRLAGAVEPGGNEQFF. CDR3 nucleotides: TGTGCCAGCAGCCCCCGGCTAGCGGGAGCTGTAGAGCCTGGAGGGAATGAGCAGTTCTTC.

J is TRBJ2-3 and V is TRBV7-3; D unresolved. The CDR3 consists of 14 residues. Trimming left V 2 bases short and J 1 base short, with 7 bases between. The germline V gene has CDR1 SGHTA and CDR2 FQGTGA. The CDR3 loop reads CASSLGGRTDTQYF. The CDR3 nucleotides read TGTGCCAGCAGCTTAGGCGGCCGCACAGATACGCAGTATTTT.

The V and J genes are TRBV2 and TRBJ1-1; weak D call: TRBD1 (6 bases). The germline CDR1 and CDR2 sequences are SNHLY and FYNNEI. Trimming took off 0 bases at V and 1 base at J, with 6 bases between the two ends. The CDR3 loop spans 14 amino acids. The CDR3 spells CASSEAQGNTEAFF. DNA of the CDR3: TGTGCCAGCAGTGAAGCACAGGGGAACACTGAAGCTTTCTTT. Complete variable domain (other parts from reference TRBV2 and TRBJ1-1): EPEVTQTPSHQVTQMGQEVILRCVPISNHLYFYWYRQILGQKVEFLVSFYNNEISEKSEIFDDQFSVERPDGSNFTLKIRSTKLEDSAMYFCASSEAQGNTEAFFGQGTRLTVV.

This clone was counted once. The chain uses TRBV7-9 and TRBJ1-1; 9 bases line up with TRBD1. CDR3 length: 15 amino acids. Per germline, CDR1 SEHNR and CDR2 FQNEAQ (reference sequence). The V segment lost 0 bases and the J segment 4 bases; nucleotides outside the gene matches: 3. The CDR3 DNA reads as TGTGCCAGCAGCTTAGCATGGGACAGGGCCACTGAAGCTTTCTTT. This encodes CASSLAWDRATEAFF.

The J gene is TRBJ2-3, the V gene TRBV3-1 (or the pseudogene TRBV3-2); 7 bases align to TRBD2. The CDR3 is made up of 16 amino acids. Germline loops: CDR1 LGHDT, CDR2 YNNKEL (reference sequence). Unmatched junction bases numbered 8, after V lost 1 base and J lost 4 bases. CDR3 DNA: TGTGCCAGCAGCCAAGGTGGCGGGAGAGGTGCAGATACGCAGTATTTT. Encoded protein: CASSQGGGRGADTQYF.

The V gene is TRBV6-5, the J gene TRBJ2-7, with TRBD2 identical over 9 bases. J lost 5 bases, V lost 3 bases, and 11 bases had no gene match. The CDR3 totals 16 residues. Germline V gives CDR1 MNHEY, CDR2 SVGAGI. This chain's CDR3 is CASSYGAASGDDEQYF. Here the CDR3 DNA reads TGTGCCAGCAGTTATGGGGCGGCTAGCGGGGACGACGAGCAGTACTTC.